This section outlines one TCR beta chain sequence together with its context. The antigen it recognizes is unknown. No base quality values were provided; no much bigger clone lies one nucleotide off. These data are taken from a study of blood T cell repertoires in COVID-19 (dated by TCRdb to 2020 to 2022). Looking at the study overall: Samples covering the acute and convalescent phases of COVID-19 were provided by collaborators in the United States, Italy and Spain. Where available, HLA class I and class II types were obtained from metadata supplied by the sample provider rather than from assay-based typing. The prospective study material was composed of cDNA or gDNA derived from T cells, B-cell-depleted T cells, or PBMCs. A freely available public database, intended as a resource for researchers studying the immune response to SARS-CoV-2, is where the repertoires were released. The dataset comprised deeply sampled blood TCRbeta repertoires from subjects exposed to, actively infected with, or recovered from COVID-19. A de-identified subject ID, COVID-19 status, age in years and sex were almost always included in the sample metadata. Samples were obtained from the ongoing ImmuneRACE study (first 160 participants) and from 950 to 1,500 subjects provided by 6 global collaborators. Here is what the overall study found, with its caveats: The amount of clinical and demographic metadata varied by source and participant and was provided uncurated.

From its cysteine to its phenylalanine, the CDR3 spans 14 amino acids. Only the CDR3 region is kept as DNA, spanning 42 bases read in frame from base 1. The germline ends are 14 bases apart after V is trimmed by 4 bases and J by 4 bases. The CDR1 and CDR2 encoded by the germline V gene are SGHRS and YFSETQ. At one collaborating source in Seattle, patients were enrolled during active infection and were followed longitudinally through the course of disease. Collaborating institutions collected whole blood in K2EDTA tubes following their own protocols. Collaborator samples were shipped for TCRbeta analysis as frozen whole blood, isolated PBMCs, or DNA extracted from either sample type. The immunoSEQ Assay, a bias-controlled multiplex PCR, was used to amplify TCRbeta CDR3 regions from genomic DNA. Per the source publication's procedure: Within the assay, amplification of reference gene primers was used to estimate how many nucleated cells each sample contained. To quantify the absolute abundance of each unique TCRbeta CDR3 rearrangement, sequence reads were collapsed and filtered. For each sample, productive Simpson clonality was calculated as the square root of Simpson's diversity index across productive rearrangements. As stored in TCRdb, this immuneACCESS dataset retains in-frame rearrangements with V and J assigned. A fraction of the clones does not appear; measured against another copy, unresolved V genes explain less than half of the discrepancy, and the remainder lacks a known reason. That table is the source of V, J and clone size, and D and trimming were worked out from the DNA. In all, the sample holds around 80,000 clones, and 65% to 85% of those were seen once. In total, the top ten clones hold 9.5% to 15% of the sample.

Sample: peripheral blood. This TCR was recovered from a man in his fifties with COVID-19, enrolled during active disease. This sequence uses TRBV5-1 and TRBJ1-2; the D gene is perhaps TRBD1, from 6 matching bases. The DNA reads TGCGCCAGCAGCATCGGGACACAGGGCTATGGCTACACCTTC. This yields the protein CASSIGTQGYGYTF.